The 13 T cell receptor beta chains below were found in one sample sequenced in a study of shared clonotypes between healthy human individuals. TCRdb's copy holds only in-frame clones and misses some; the assay was immunoSEQ multiplex PCR. The sample shows approximately 2.5 million clones, over 85% of them seen only once. The sample was naive CD4+ T cells from PBMCs. This sample's subset: CD45RA+ positively selected. Source of these receptors: a man between 18 and 35 years old in good health. Some clones in this sample may be carry-over from other donors' samples.

This rearrangement joins TRBV9 to TRBJ2-1; TRBD1 is a possible D gene (5 bases). The germline CDR1 and CDR2 sequences are SGDLS and YYNGEE. The CDR3 is 16 amino acids. The V end lost 4 bases, the J end lost 7 bases, and 21 bases lay between the germline ends. CDR3 in amino acids: CASSPQRAAPGNEQFF. The CDR3 bases are TGTGCCAGCAGCCCCCAACGGGCGGCCCCAGGGAATGAGCAGTTCTTC.

Only a few counts were recorded for this clone. The V call is TRBV19, the J call TRBJ1-1, with 9 bases lining up with TRBD1. This CDR3 has 14 amino acids. Germline assignment: CDR1 LNHDA and CDR2 SQIVND (reference sequence). Germline trimming cut 4 bases from V and 2 bases from J; bases unmatched to any gene: 2. CDR3 sequence: CASSRDRANTEAFF. CDR3 sequence (DNA): TGTGCCAGTAGTAGGGACAGGGCTAACACTGAAGCTTTCTTT.

V usage is TRBV5-1 and J usage is TRBJ2-5; D call uncertain. The CDR3 contains 15 residues. CDR1 SGHRS and CDR2 YFSETQ come from the germline V gene. The V end lost 4 bases, the J end lost 1 base, and 14 bases lay between the germline ends. CDR3 nucleotides: TGCGCCAGCAGCCCCCTGGGTGGCTTCCAAGAGACCCAGTACTTC. As protein: CASSPLGGFQETQYF.

Note on this clone: Other DNA sequences of this sample code for an identical CDR3. The CDR3 DNA follows: TGCAGTGCTAGGGCGTACAATGAGCAGTTCTTC. It is translated as CSARAYNEQFF. The chain combines TRBV20-1 with TRBJ2-1; no definite D call. CDR1 and CDR2 from the germline V gene are DFQATT and SNEGSKA (reference sequence). The ends were cut back, 3 bases at V and 4 bases at J, with 4 bases in the middle. The CDR3 totals 11 residues.

The chain employs TRBV5-4 and TRBJ2-3; D uncertain. The ends were cut back, 0 bases at V and 0 bases at J, with 8 bases in the middle. Looked up from germline, CDR1 is SGHNT and CDR2 is YYREEE (reference sequence). This CDR3 is 15 amino acids long. This chain's CDR3 is CASSLGLPSTDTQYF. DNA of the CDR3: TGTGCCAGCAGCTTGGGCCTCCCTAGCACAGATACGCAGTATTTT.

The rearrangement uses TRBV4-3 and TRBJ1-1; weak D call: TRBD1 (6 bases). Germline CDR1 LGHNA, CDR2 YSLEER. This CDR3 spans 12 amino acids. Trimming pared 4 bases from V and 8 bases from J, leaving 11 bases between. CDR3 residues: CASSPGRGEAFF. CDR3 nucleotides: TGCGCCAGCAGCCCCGGGAGGGGGGAAGCTTTCTTT.

V usage is TRBV6-6 and J usage is TRBJ1-5; no clear D. The CDR3 contains 13 residues. Trimming shortened V by 2 bases and J by 4 bases, and 6 bases separated the two germline ends. In germline, CDR1 is MNHNY, CDR2 SVGAGI (reference sequence). The CDR3 nucleotides are TGTGCCAGCAGTTACGGTTTTAATCAGCCCCAGCATTTT. It encodes CASSYGFNQPQHF.

The V and J genes are TRBV28 and TRBJ1-1; maybe TRBD1 (6 bases). This CDR3 spans 13 amino acids. CDR1 and CDR2 from the germline V gene are MDHEN and SYDVKM. Trimming left V 5 bases short and J 6 bases short, with 13 bases between. CDR3 loop: CASSTTGSSEAFF. The CDR3 DNA reads as TGTGCCAGCAGTACCACAGGGAGTTCTGAAGCTTTCTTT.

The chain links TRBV19 to TRBJ2-1; D might be TRBD2 (6 bases). CDR1 is LNHDA, CDR2 SQIVND, per germline (reference sequence). Trimming took 9 bases from V and 8 from J, leaving 17 bases between them. This CDR3 region has 13 residues. CDR3 region: CARCGTLFDEQFF. The CDR3 region has the DNA TGTGCCAGATGCGGGACTCTATTCGATGAGCAGTTCTTC.

The gene calls are TRBV28 and TRBJ1-2; D call uncertain. V was trimmed by 1 base and J by 0 bases, leaving 12 bases between them. CDR3 size: 16 residues. The germline gives CDR1 MDHEN, CDR2 SYDVKM. CDR3 residues: CASSLYHHGTNYGYTF. The CDR3 coding sequence is TGTGCCAGCAGTTTATATCACCATGGGACTAACTATGGCTACACCTTC.

This chain uses TRBV2 with TRBJ1-3, with D hard to call. Trimming removed 8 bases at V and 0 bases at J, with 8 bases between. Germline V gives CDR1 SNHLY, CDR2 FYNNEI. This CDR3 region has 13 residues. For the CDR3, the DNA is TGTGCCAGCCGTATGTTCTCTGGAAACACCATATATTTT. This gives the protein CASRMFSGNTIYF.

The chain links TRBV28 to TRBJ2-5; 7 positions match TRBD1. CDR1 and CDR2 (germline): MDHEN, SYDVKM. The ends lost 10 bases at V and 7 bases at J; junction bases unmatched: 9. The CDR3 loop spans 12 amino acids. The CDR3 bases are TGTGCCACAAACAGGGGATATGTGACCCAGTACTTC. Its protein is CATNRGYVTQYF.

This chain joins TRBV5-6 and TRBJ2-1; TRBD1 matches 7 bases. This CDR3 has 14 amino acids. Germline CDR1 and CDR2: SGHDT and YYEEEE. V trimming: 0 bases; J trimming: 7 bases; junction bases outside the gene matches: 4. Here the CDR3 reads CASSLGSGGNEQFF. In DNA, the CDR3 is TGTGCCAGCAGCTTGGGATCAGGGGGAAATGAGCAGTTCTTC.